The rows below give T cell receptor beta chains drawn from one sample of a study of T cell repertoires in ileal Crohn's disease. The table came from immunoSEQ multiplex PCR; TCRdb's copy has only in-frame clones and leaves some out. Here the sample spans 15,000 or so clones, approximately 80% being singletons. Sample: ileal tissue. These receptors were obtained from an adult with Crohn's disease. CDR3s include the opening cysteine and the closing phenylalanine or tryptophan. The D gene is left open where the match is weak. Not all rows give a size; the values are once, few, many and, for expanded clones, a class.

D gene	V gene	J gene	clone size	CDR3 DNA	CDR3 protein
.	TRBV5-6	TRBJ1-2	.	TGTGCCAGCGGTCCCTCCCACTATGGCTACACCTTC	CASGPSHYGYTF
TRBD1	TRBV7-9	TRBJ1-2	.	TGTGCCAGCACCCGGGACAGGGTCTCTATGGGCTACACCTTC	CASTRDRVSMGYTF
.	TRBV7-8	TRBJ2-7	few	TGTGCCAGCAGCTTAGGGGGGGGCAGGCCCTCGGACGAGCAGTACTTC	CASSLGGGRPSDEQYF
TRBD1	TRBV7-3	TRBJ2-3	.	TGTGCCAGCAGCGTTGAGGGACAGGGGTCTTTCACAGATACGCAGTATTTT	CASSVEGQGSFTDTQYF
.	TRBV5-1	TRBJ2-7	.	TGCGCCAGCAGCTTCCAGGGGATGGGGTCCTACGAGCAGTACTTC	CASSFQGMGSYEQYF
.	TRBV6-1	TRBJ1-5	once	TGTGCCAGCAGTGAATGGAGGGGGGATCAGCCCCAGCATTTT	CASSEWRGDQPQHF
.	TRBV7-2	TRBJ2-5	few	TGTGCCAGCAGCTTAGATTACGGTAACCAAGAGACCCAGTACTTC	CASSLDYGNQETQYF
TRBD1	TRBV19	TRBJ1-5	.	TGTGCCAGTACCGCGACAGGGGGCTATCAGCCCCAGCATTTT	CASTATGGYQPQHF
.	TRBV5-5	TRBJ2-3	.	TGTGCCAGCAGCCCACCCCCGCGGGGCCCCACAGATACGCAGTATTTT	CASSPPPRGPTDTQYF
.	TRBV14	TRBJ1-1	once	TGTGCCAGCAGCCCCCCCCGGCAGACAGGCAGGAACACTGAAGCTTTCTTT	CASSPPRQTGRNTEAFF
.	TRBV6-5	TRBJ1-4	.	TGTGCCAGCAGTCGCGTCCCTGGTGAAAAACTGTTTTTT	CASSRVPGEKLFF
.	TRBV9	TRBJ2-6	.	TGTGCCAGCAGCGGGACTGGGGCCAACTTCCTGACTTTC	CASSGTGANFLTF
.	TRBV19	TRBJ1-5	large	TGTGCCAGTAACCCTAAAATGGTGGGAGATCAGCCCCAGCATTTT	CASNPKMVGDQPQHF
TRBD2	TRBV27	TRBJ2-5	.	TGTGCCAGCAGTGAGACTAGCGGGGGAGGAGAGACCCAGTACTTC	CASSETSGGGETQYF
TRBD1	TRBV15	TRBJ1-5	.	TGTGCCACCAGCAGCGTGGGCGGGACAGGGTTTCAGCCCCAGCATTTT	CATSSVGGTGFQPQHF
.	TRBV28	TRBJ2-7	few	TGTGCCAGCACCCGGGAAAGCTCCTACGAGCAGTACTTC	CASTRESSYEQYF
.	TRBV9	TRBJ2-3	.	TGTGCCAGCAGCGTTCTACCGGAGGGCGGTGCAGATACGCAGTATTTT	CASSVLPEGGADTQYF
TRBD1	TRBV28	TRBJ1-3	.	TGTGCCAGCAGCCCAGGGGGCACGGGAAAAGGAAACACCATATATTTT	CASSPGGTGKGNTIYF
.	TRBV5-1	TRBJ2-1	.	TGCGCCAGCAGCTTGCCGACCCCATACAATGAGCAGTTCTTC	CASSLPTPYNEQFF
TRBD1	TRBV5-6	TRBJ1-1	.	TGTGCCAGCAGGCCAGGGACAGGGAAAGCTTTCTTT	CASRPGTGKAFF
.	TRBV6-1	TRBJ1-3	medium-sized	TGTGCCAGCATGGGGGGCTCCTCTGGAAACACCATATATTTT	CASMGGSSGNTIYF
.	TRBV19	TRBJ1-5	.	TGTGCCAGTAGTACACAAGGGGGTGCGGAGAATCAGCCCCAGCATTTT	CASSTQGGAENQPQHF
.	TRBV19	TRBJ1-5	.	TGTGCCAGTAGTATAGATTCGACAGCTTATAGCAATCAGCCCCAGCATTTT	CASSIDSTAYSNQPQHF
.	TRBV29-1	TRBJ2-3	.	TGCAGCGCCCCGGGACAAGTCACGGATACGCAGTATTTT	CSAPGQVTDTQYF
.	TRBV6-1	TRBJ2-7	.	TGTGCCAGCAGTGAATCCGTTATGGGGTACGAGCAGTACTTC	CASSESVMGYEQYF
TRBD2	TRBV28	TRBJ2-2	.	TGTGCCAGCACCGCTAGCGGGAGGGTTACCGGGGAGCTGTTTTTT	CASTASGRVTGELFF
.	TRBV5-6	TRBJ2-5	.	TGTGCCAGCAGCTTGGAGGCGGGGGAGACCCAGTACTTC	CASSLEAGETQYF
.	TRBV2	TRBJ1-2	few	TGTGCCAGCGGGGTTATGAGCTATGGCTACACCTTC	CASGVMSYGYTF
TRBD1	TRBV27	TRBJ2-7	.	TGTGCCAGCAGCCTATACCCGGGACAGGGGAACGAGCAGTACTTC	CASSLYPGQGNEQYF
.	TRBV11-2	TRBJ2-1	.	TGTGCCAGCAGCTTAGATGGGGGATACTCCTACAATGAGCAGTTCTTC	CASSLDGGYSYNEQFF
.	TRBV29-1	TRBJ2-1	.	TGCAGCGTTGAAAGGTCCTACAATGAGCAGTTCTTC	CSVERSYNEQFF
.	TRBV4-1	TRBJ1-1	medium-sized	TGCGCCAGCAGCCAAGGTAACTTTGAAGCTTTCTTT	CASSQGNFEAFF
.	TRBV18	TRBJ2-5	.	TGTGCCAGCGACCAAGTCGGGGGCCGAGAGACCCAGTACTTC	CASDQVGGRETQYF
.	TRBV5-4	TRBJ2-3	few	TGTGCCAGCAGCTTCGGGGGCACAGATACGCAGTATTTT	CASSFGGTDTQYF
TRBD1	TRBV19	TRBJ2-2	.	TGTGCCAGTAATCGAGACAGGGGAACCGGGGAGCTGTTTTTT	CASNRDRGTGELFF
TRBD1	TRBV29-1	TRBJ2-7	.	TGCAGCGTTGAAGATAGGACAGGGGTGGGGTACGAGCAGTACTTC	CSVEDRTGVGYEQYF
.	TRBV2	TRBJ1-1	large	TGTGCCAGCAGTCCGATGGGGTCGGCGAACACTGAAGCTTTCTTT	CASSPMGSANTEAFF